These T cell receptor beta chains were read from a single sample in a study of shared clonotypes between healthy human individuals. Using immunoSEQ multiplex PCR, the repertoire was profiled, and TCRdb retains in-frame clones only, with some absent. The table records roughly 700,000 clones, roughly 88% of them present only once. What was sequenced was memory CD8+ T cells from PBMCs. These receptors all stem from a man aged 18 to 30 in good health. Some clones in this sample may be carry-over from other donors' samples. CDR3s leave out the opening cysteine and the closing phenylalanine or tryptophan.

J gene,V gene,CDR3 protein
TRBJ2-7,TRBV29-1,SVEDASPYEQY
TRBJ1-2,TRBV10-1,ASSETGARDGYT
TRBJ1-3,TRBV4-1,ASSIGRGRGNTIY
TRBJ2-7,TRBV15,ATERLPRGLALEQY
TRBJ2-7,TRBV7-9,ASRQGAMHEQY
TRBJ2-1,TRBV9,ASSVDGSDGLYNEQF
TRBJ2-7,TRBV2,ASSQTGVSEQY
TRBJ1-5,TRBV27,AGSADRGVDQPQH
TRBJ2-1,TRBV13,ASSPPPSSYNEQF
TRBJ2-3,TRBV7-9,ASSFEGSTDTQY
TRBJ2-5,TRBV5-1,ASRPRDSYQETQY
TRBJ2-1,TRBV7-3,ASSLSGTYDEQF
TRBJ2-7,TRBV6-5,ASSNPGAAYEQY
TRBJ2-7,TRBV2,ASLLDLPPYEQY
TRBJ2-1,TRBV29-1,SVKMGPGSYNEQF
TRBJ2-3,TRBV13,ASSRRDRITDTQY
TRBJ1-1,TRBV30,AWSVQGDTEAF
TRBJ2-7,TRBV4-2,ASSQDRADASYEQY
TRBJ2-3,TRBV6-1,ASSELAEKRTDTQY
TRBJ2-1,TRBV27,ASTPTGGWNEQF
TRBJ2-7,TRBV30,AWSVRQGHEQY
TRBJ2-1,TRBV11-2,ASSSPEGINEQF
TRBJ2-2,TRBV23-1,ASSQGFAWDLGSGELF
TRBJ2-5,TRBV29-1,SVDRQGVVGTQY
TRBJ1-4,TRBV25-1,ASSAGEGWEKLF
TRBJ1-1,TRBV19,ASSPRRRRSPKMNTEAF
TRBJ2-7,TRBV2,ASSEAGWPSEQY
TRBJ2-2,TRBV7-9,ASSLHPGITGELF
TRBJ1-1,TRBV6-5,ASSQTGLNTEAF
TRBJ1-5,TRBV27,ASSRLGSNQPQH
TRBJ2-7,TRBV30,AWSGGQGRNEQY
TRBJ1-1,TRBV13,ASSSPGNTEAF
TRBJ2-5,TRBV21-1,ASSKLGTSLSETQY
TRBJ2-7,TRBV7-7,ASSSGGGSYEQY
TRBJ2-1,TRBV14,ASSQVGTSRGNEQF
TRBJ2-7,TRBV28,ASSLFREVEQY
.,TRBV4-1,ASSPGLGYEQY
TRBJ2-3,TRBV4-3,ASSHWEHLRRATDTQY
TRBJ2-7,TRBV19,ASSRRLAGGAEQY
TRBJ2-7,TRBV5-1,ASRTGYEQY
TRBJ2-7,TRBV9,ASSVDDHEQY
TRBJ1-3,TRBV19,ASLGSTIY
TRBJ1-4,TRBV7-9,ASSSGQGEEKLF
TRBJ2-3,TRBV5-4,ASSFLLAGADTQY
TRBJ2-1,TRBV11-2,ASSFWGRGDNEQF
TRBJ2-1,TRBV27,ASSLTVNNEQF
TRBJ2-2,TRBV27,ASSPRLYTGELF
TRBJ1-2,TRBV19,ASSTGRGTNYGYT
TRBJ2-1,TRBV11-2,ASSQGGSISEQF
TRBJ2-6,TRBV7-9,ASSSWTSGSAGANVLT
TRBJ1-5,TRBV28,ASTSSEPYNQPQH
TRBJ1-1,TRBV28,ASSLTGTWNTEAF
TRBJ1-1,TRBV9,ASSASWGDQGTEAF
TRBJ1-2,TRBV27,ASIQRAPLGGYT
TRBJ2-2,TRBV5-1,ASSLSAVFPNTGELF
TRBJ2-5,TRBV7-2,ASSFLLGGETQY
TRBJ2-7,TRBV9,ASSVRPAPSYEQY
TRBJ2-4,TRBV28,ASSLFLVGSEGGNIQY
TRBJ2-3,TRBV27,ASSPWTSGTDTQY